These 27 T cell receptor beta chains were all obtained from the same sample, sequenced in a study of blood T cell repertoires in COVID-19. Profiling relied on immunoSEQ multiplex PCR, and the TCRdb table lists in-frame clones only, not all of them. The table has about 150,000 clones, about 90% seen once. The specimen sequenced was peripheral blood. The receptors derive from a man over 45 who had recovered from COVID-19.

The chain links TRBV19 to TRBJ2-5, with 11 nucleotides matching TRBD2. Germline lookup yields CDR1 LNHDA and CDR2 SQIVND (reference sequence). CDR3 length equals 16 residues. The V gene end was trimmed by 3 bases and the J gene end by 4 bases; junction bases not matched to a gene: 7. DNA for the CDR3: TGTGCCAGTAGTATTTTTAGCGGGGGGGCCACAGAGACCCAGTACTTC. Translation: CASSIFSGGATETQYF.

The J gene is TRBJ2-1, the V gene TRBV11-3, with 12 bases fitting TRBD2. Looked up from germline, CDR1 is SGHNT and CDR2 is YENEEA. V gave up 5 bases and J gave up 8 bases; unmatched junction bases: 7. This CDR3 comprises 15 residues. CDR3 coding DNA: TGTGCCAGCAGCCCCTGGGCTAGCGGGGGGGATGAGCAGTTCTTC. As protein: CASSPWASGGDEQFF.

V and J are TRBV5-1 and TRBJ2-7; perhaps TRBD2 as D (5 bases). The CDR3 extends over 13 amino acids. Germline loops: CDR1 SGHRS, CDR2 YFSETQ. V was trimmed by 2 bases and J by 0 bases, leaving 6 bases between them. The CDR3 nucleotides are TGCGCCAGCAGCTTAGAGGGCTCCTACGAGCAGTACTTC. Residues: CASSLEGSYEQYF.

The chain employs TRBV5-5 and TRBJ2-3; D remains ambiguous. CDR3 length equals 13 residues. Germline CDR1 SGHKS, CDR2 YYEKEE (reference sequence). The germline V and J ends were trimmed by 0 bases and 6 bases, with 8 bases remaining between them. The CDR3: CASSLVPPDTQYF. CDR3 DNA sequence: TGTGCCAGCAGCTTGGTCCCCCCGGATACGCAGTATTTT.

The CDR3 reads CASSVEGTSGGRTYNEQFF. The CDR3 DNA is TGTGCCAGCAGCGTAGAAGGGACTAGCGGGGGAAGGACCTACAATGAGCAGTTCTTC. The chain is built from TRBV9 and TRBJ2-1; TRBD2 matches 14 bases. Germline CDR1 is SGDLS and CDR2 is YYNGEE. V shed 0 bases, J shed 2 bases, and the junction held 7 bases outside the gene matches. CDR3 size: 19 residues.

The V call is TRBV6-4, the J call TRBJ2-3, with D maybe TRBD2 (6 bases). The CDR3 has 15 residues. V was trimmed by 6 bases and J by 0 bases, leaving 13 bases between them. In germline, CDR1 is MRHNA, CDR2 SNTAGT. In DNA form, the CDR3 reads TGTGCCAGCAGCCGAGCAGGGACTAGCACAGATACGCAGTATTTT. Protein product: CASSRAGTSTDTQYF.

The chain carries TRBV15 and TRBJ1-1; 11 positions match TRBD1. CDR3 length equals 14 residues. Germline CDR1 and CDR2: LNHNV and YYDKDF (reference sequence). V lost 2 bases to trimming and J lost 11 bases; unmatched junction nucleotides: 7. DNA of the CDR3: TGTGCCACCAGCAGATTAGGGACAGGGGGTTCGGCTTTCTTT. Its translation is CATSRLGTGGSAFF.

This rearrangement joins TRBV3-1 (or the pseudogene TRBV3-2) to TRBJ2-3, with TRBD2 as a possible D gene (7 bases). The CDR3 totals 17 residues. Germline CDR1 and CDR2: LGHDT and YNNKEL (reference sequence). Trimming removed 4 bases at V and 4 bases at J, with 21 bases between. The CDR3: CASSLGTGGPLADTQYF. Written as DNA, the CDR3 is TGTGCCAGCAGCCTCGGGACGGGGGGCCCGTTGGCAGATACGCAGTATTTT.

CDR3 nucleotides: TGTGCCAGCAGCGCCGGGACAGGGGGGCACTATGGCTACACCTTC. Translating gives CASSAGTGGHYGYTF. The rearrangement joins TRBV13 to TRBJ1-2, with 11 bases aligning to TRBD1. This CDR3 spans 15 amino acids. Trimming took 5 bases from V and 3 from J; bases not matched to a gene: 5. In germline, CDR1 is PRHDT, CDR2 FYEKMQ (reference sequence).

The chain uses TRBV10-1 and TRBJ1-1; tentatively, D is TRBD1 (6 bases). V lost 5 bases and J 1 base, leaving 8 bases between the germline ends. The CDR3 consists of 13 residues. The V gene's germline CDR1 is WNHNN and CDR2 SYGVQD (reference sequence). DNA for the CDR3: TGCGCCAGCAGTAAGACAGGGAACACTGAAGCTTTCTTT. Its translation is CASSKTGNTEAFF.

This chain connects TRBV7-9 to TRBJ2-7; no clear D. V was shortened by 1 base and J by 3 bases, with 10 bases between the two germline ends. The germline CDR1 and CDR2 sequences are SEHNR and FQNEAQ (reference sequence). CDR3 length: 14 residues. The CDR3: CASSLGVGSYEQYF. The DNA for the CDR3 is TGTGCCAGCAGCTTAGGGGTGGGCAGCTACGAGCAGTACTTC.

CDR3 nucleotide sequence: TGTGCCAGCAGCTTGGGGACAATACAGGGAGGGAGCTATGGCTACACCTTC. It yields the protein CASSLGTIQGGSYGYTF. This sequence joins TRBV5-6 and TRBJ1-2; possible D gene TRBD1, 6 bases. Trimming removed 0 bases from V and 4 bases from J, with 19 bases in between. The germline V gene has CDR1 SGHDT and CDR2 YYEEEE. This CDR3 has 17 amino acids.

CDR3 DNA: TGTGCCAGCAGCTTAGAGGGGGGACGGAGCGAGCAGTACTTC. The encoded protein is CASSLEGGRSEQYF. The rearrangement links TRBV11-2 to TRBJ2-7; TRBD2 is a possible D gene (6 bases). The ends were cut back, 0 bases at V and 6 bases at J, with 12 bases in the middle. Germline V CDR1 and CDR2: SGHAT, FQNNGV. CDR3 length equals 14 residues.

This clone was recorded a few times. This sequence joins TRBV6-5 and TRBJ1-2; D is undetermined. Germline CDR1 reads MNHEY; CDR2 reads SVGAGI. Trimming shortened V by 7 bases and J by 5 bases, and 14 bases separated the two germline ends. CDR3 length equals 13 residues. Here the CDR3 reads CASKSAGGYGYTF. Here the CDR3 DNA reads TGTGCCAGCAAGTCCGCCGGAGGGTATGGCTACACCTTC.

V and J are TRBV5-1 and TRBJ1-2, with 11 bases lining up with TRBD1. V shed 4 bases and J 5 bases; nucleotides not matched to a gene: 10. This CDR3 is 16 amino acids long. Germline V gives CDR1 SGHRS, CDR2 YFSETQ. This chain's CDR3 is CASSRNGQGAVYGYTF. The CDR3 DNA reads TGCGCCAGCAGCCGAAACGGACAGGGGGCTGTGTATGGCTACACCTTC. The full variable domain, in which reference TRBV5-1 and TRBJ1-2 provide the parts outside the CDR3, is KAGVTQTPRYLIKTRGQQVTLSCSPISGHRSVSWYQQTPGQGLQFLFEYFSETQRNKGNFPGRFSGRQFSNSRSEMNVSTLELGDSALYLCASSRNGQGAVYGYTFGSGTRLTVV.

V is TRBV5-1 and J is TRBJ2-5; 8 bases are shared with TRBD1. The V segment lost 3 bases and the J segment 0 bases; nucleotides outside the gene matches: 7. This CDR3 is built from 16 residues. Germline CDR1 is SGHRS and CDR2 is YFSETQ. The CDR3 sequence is CASSYRQGSDQETQYF. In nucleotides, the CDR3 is TGCGCCAGCAGCTACCGACAGGGGTCGGACCAAGAGACCCAGTACTTC.

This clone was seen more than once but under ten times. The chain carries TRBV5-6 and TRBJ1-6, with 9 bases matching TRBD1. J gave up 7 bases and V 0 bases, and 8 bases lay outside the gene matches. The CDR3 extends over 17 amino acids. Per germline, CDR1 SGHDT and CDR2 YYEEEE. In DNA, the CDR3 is TGTGCCAGCAGCTTGGGGGGACAGGGTTCGTTGAATTCACCCCTCCACTTT. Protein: CASSLGGQGSLNSPLHF.

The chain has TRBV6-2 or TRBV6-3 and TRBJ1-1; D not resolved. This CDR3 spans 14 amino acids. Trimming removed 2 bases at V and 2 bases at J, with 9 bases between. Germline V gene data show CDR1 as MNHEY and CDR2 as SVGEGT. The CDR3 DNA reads TGTGCCAGCAGTTACCGACACCTTAACACTGAAGCTTTCTTT. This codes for CASSYRHLNTEAFF.

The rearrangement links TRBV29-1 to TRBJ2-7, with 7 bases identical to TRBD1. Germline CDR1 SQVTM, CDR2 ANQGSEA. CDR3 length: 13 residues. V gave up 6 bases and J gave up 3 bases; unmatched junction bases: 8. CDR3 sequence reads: CSVEPRDSYEQYF. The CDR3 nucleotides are TGCAGCGTCGAGCCCAGGGACAGCTACGAGCAGTACTTC.

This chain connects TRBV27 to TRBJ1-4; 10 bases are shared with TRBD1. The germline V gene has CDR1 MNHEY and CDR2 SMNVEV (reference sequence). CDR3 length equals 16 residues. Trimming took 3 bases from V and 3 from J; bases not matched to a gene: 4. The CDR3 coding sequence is TGTGCCAGCAGTTTGGACAGGGGGAGAGCTAATGAAAAACTGTTTTTT. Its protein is CASSLDRGRANEKLFF. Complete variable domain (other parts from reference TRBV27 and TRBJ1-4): EAQVTQNPRYLITVTGKKLTVTCSQNMNHEYMSWYRQDPGLGLRQIYYSMNVEVTDKGDVPEGYKVSRKEKRNFPLILESPSPNQTSLYFCASSLDRGRANEKLFFGSGTQLSVL.

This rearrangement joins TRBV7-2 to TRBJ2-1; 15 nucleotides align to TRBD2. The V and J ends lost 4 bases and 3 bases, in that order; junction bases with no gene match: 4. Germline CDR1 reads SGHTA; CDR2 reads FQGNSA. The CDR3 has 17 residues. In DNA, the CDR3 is TGTGCCAGCAGCTCCGCGGGACTAGCGGGGGGCTACAATGAGCAGTTCTTC. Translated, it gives CASSSAGLAGGYNEQFF.

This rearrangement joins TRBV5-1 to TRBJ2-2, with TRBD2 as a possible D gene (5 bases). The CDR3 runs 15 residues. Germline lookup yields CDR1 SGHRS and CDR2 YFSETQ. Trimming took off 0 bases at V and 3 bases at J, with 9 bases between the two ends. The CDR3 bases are TGCGCCAGCAGCTTGGCCTTCGGGGACACCGGGGAGCTGTTTTTT. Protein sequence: CASSLAFGDTGELFF.

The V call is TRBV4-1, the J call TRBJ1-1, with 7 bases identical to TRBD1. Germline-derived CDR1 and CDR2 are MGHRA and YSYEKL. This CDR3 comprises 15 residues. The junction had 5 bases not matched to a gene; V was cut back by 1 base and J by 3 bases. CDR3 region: CASSQVTGRYTEAFF. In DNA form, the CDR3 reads TGCGCCAGCAGCCAAGTGACAGGGCGGTACACTGAAGCTTTCTTT.

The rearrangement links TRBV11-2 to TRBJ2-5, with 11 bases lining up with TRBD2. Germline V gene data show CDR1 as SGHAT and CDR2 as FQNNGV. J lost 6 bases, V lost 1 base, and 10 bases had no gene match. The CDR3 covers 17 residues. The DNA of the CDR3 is TGTGCCAGCAGCTTAGGTAGTACTAGCGGGGGCTGGAAGACCCAGTACTTC. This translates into CASSLGSTSGGWKTQYF.

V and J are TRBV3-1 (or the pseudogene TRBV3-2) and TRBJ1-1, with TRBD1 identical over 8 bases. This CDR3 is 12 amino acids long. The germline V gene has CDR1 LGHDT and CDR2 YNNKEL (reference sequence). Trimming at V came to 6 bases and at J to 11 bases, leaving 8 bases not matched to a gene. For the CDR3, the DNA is TGTGCCAGCAGGACAGGGGCGTCCCGTGCTTTCTTT. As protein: CASRTGASRAFF.

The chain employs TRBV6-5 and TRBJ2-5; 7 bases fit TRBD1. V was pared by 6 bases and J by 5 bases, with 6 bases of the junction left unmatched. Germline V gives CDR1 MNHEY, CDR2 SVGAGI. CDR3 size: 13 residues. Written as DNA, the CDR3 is TGTGCCAGCAGGAGGGGGCTTGGGGAGACCCAGTACTTC. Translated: CASRRGLGETQYF.

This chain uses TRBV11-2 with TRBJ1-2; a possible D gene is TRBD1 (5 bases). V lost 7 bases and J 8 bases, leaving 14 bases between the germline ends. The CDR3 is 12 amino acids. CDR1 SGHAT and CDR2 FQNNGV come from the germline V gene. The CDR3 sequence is CASTPSGDGYTF. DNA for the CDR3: TGTGCCAGCACCCCTTCGGGGGACGGCTACACCTTC.